The 15 T cell receptor beta chains in this list originate from one sample, sequenced in a study of blood T cells in healthy people across ages (dated by TCRdb to between 2015 and 2016). Libraries were constructed by 5' RACE. The instrument was an Illumina HiSeq 2500. A second roughly 6 to 12 cycle PCR used a sample-barcoded 5' primer and a J-beta primer mix. In-frame beta chains were kept once TCRdb had trimmed the public reads at Q25 with fastp and called clones with MiXCR. Each record represents a unique CDR3 protein, reported with the most common genes and DNA among its rows. In all, the sample holds 600,000 or so distinct CDR3 sequences, and more than 20% of those were seen once. Jointly, the top ten make up 3.5% to 4% of the sample. Sequenced input: blood. These receptors were taken from a man in his 70s in good health.

Comments on this clonotype: A read error may account for a junction end that differs from germline. J is TRBJ1-1 and V is TRBV10-3; D call uncertain. The CDR3 totals 13 residues. Germline assignment: CDR1 ENHRY and CDR2 SYGVKD. This CDR3 reads CAVSDPKGLEAFF. The CDR3 nucleotides are TGTGCCGTCAGTGACCCTAAAGGCCTTGAAGCTTTCTTT.

The rearrangement links TRBV7-9 to TRBJ1-2; 7 nucleotides match TRBD1. This CDR3 is built from 10 residues. J gave up 14 bases and V 4 bases, and 4 bases lay outside the gene matches. The germline gives CDR1 SEHNR, CDR2 FQNEAQ (reference sequence). The CDR3 reads CASSWTGVTF. The CDR3 nucleotides read TGTGCCAGCAGCTGGACAGGCGTGACCTTC.

The chain is built from TRBV4-1 and TRBJ2-1; the match to TRBD1 covers 10 bases. V was clipped by 3 bases and J by 5 bases; unmatched bases: 4. Germline CDR1 and CDR2: MGHRA and YSYEKL. This CDR3 has 15 residues. CDR3 sequence: CASSQGQGSHNEQFF. For the CDR3, the DNA is TGCGCCAGCAGCCAGGGACAGGGGAGCCACAATGAGCAGTTCTTC.

V gene TRBV12-3 or TRBV12-4 combines with J gene TRBJ2-1; the match to TRBD2 covers 12 bases. The trim removed 5 bases at V and 14 bases at J, leaving 16 bases unmatched. This CDR3 contains 16 residues. CDR3 residues: CASSQAGLAGYKREFF. The DNA of the CDR3 is TGTGCCAGCAGTCAGGCAGGACTAGCGGGATACAAACGGGAGTTCTTC.

The rearrangement links TRBV5-6 to TRBJ2-1; D perhaps matches TRBD2 (6 bases). V shed 0 bases and J shed 0 bases, with 16 bases lying between them. The germline V gene has CDR1 SGHDT and CDR2 YYEEEE. The length of the CDR3 is 18 residues. The CDR3: CASSLERVAGTSYNEQFF. CDR3 DNA sequence: TGTGCCAGCAGCTTGGAGAGGGTTGCGGGAACCTCCTACAATGAGCAGTTCTTC.

The chain links TRBV19 to TRBJ2-2; D ambiguous. Trimming took off 5 bases at V and 6 bases at J, with 10 bases between the two ends. Germline values: CDR1 LNHDA, CDR2 SQIVND (reference sequence). This CDR3 region has 13 residues. The CDR3 DNA reads TGTGCCAGTAGTGGGCGTAGATCCGGGGAGCTGTTTTTT. It specifies CASSGRRSGELFF.

This clonotype was counted only a few times. The rearrangement links TRBV29-1 to TRBJ2-5, with 8 bases fitting TRBD1. This CDR3 contains 14 residues. In germline, CDR1 is SQVTM, CDR2 ANQGSEA. V shed 6 bases, J shed 5 bases, and the junction held 11 bases outside the gene matches. DNA for the CDR3: TGCAGCGTCCAAAGGGGGACAGGCTACGAGACCCAGTACTTC. This codes for CSVQRGTGYETQYF.

As DNA, the CDR3 is TGTGCCAGCAGTCAGGACTCGCTCCTCTACAATGAGCAGTTCTTC. Translating gives CASSQDSLLYNEQFF. This rearrangement joins TRBV12-3 or TRBV12-4 to TRBJ2-5, with D maybe TRBD2 (5 bases). The DNA end favors TRBJ2-1, so the J call may be wrong. This CDR3 has 15 residues.

The chain links TRBV24-1 to TRBJ2-5; D may be TRBD1 (5 bases). The CDR3 consists of 12 residues. Deletions cut 10 bases from V and 5 bases from J, with 13 bases between. Per the germline V gene, CDR1 is KGHDR and CDR2 is SFDVKD. The CDR3 sequence: CATGQDTETQYF. DNA of the CDR3: TGTGCCACTGGACAAGACACGGAGACCCAGTACTTC.

The rearrangement uses TRBV5-1 and TRBJ2-7; the D gene is possibly TRBD1 (7 bases). The V gene's germline CDR1 is SGHRS and CDR2 YFSETQ. With 6 bases removed from V and 5 bases from J, the gap between germline ends came to 21 bases. The CDR3 spans 15 residues. The CDR3 protein is CASTSTGAGYNEQYF. The CDR3 region has the DNA TGCGCCAGCACATCCACAGGGGCGGGGTACAACGAGCAGTACTTC.

A word on this clonotype: This may come from a read error, since a much larger clone is one base off. CDR3 nucleotides: TGTGCCGGCAGTGAATTTTGGGGGGCGAGTATGAACACTGAAGCTTTCTTT. Encoded protein: CAGSEFWGASMNTEAFF. This chain links TRBV6-1 with TRBJ1-1, with D possibly matching TRBD1 (6 bases). Germline V gene lookup returns CDR1 MNHNS and CDR2 SASEGT. The CDR3 runs 17 residues.

Only a few counts were recorded for this clonotype. The chain couples TRBV3-1 to TRBJ1-2; D uncertain. V dropped 0 bases and J dropped 8 bases, with 10 bases sitting between them. In germline, CDR1 is LGHDT, CDR2 YNNKEL (reference sequence). The length of the CDR3 is 13 residues. The CDR3 spells CASSQEGSGGYTF. The CDR3 DNA is TGTGCCAGCAGCCAAGAAGGGTCTGGAGGCTACACCTTC. Full variable domain (remainder filled in from reference TRBV3-1 and TRBJ1-2): DTAVSQTPKYLVTQMGNDKSIKCEQNLGHDTMYWYKQDSKKFLKIMFSYNNKELIINETVPNRFSPKSPDKAHLNLHINSLELGDSAVYFCASSQEGSGGYTFGSGTRLTVV.

This clonotype was seen repeatedly, ten times or more. The chain recombines TRBV28 with TRBJ2-7; no reliable D call. Germline-derived CDR1 and CDR2 are MDHEN and SYDVKM. There are 11 residues in the CDR3. Trimming removed 8 bases from V and 6 bases from J, with 11 bases in between. This CDR3 is CASSIRVEQYF. In DNA, the CDR3 is TGTGCCAGCTCCATCCGGGTCGAGCAGTACTTC.

This clonotype has more than one count but fewer than ten. J is TRBJ2-5 and V is TRBV18; TRBD2 aligns across 11 bases. The J call is doubtful: the DNA matches TRBJ2-7 better. The CDR3 totals 16 residues. CDR1 and CDR2 from the germline V gene are KGHSH and LQKENI. CDR3 DNA sequence: TGTGCCAGCTCACCGAGGGGACTAGCGGAATCCTACGAGCAGTACTTC. This translates into CASSPRGLAESYEQYF.

Ten or more counts support this clonotype. The rearrangement uses TRBV11-1 and TRBJ2-1, with 14 bases matching TRBD2. J lost 8 bases, V lost 5 bases, and 11 bases had no gene match. The germline gives CDR1 SGHAT, CDR2 FQDESV (reference sequence). This CDR3 comprises 17 residues. The chain's CDR3 is CASSTRGTSGRKDEQFF. The CDR3 region has the DNA TGTGCCAGCAGCACTAGAGGGACTAGCGGGAGAAAAGATGAGCAGTTCTTC.